Included here is one TCR beta chain sequence, with context. The target antigen is unknown. This sample is drawn from a study of T cells in Graves' hyperthyroidism and ophthalmopathy. Study-wide points: A median about 6 months before onset, the model predicted ophthalmopathy. Researchers found most expanded thyroid clonotypes above 0.001 in blood as well.

Researchers took RNA transcripts and amplified the TCR beta CDR3 regions from them. A first-round RT-PCR of the TCR CDR3 used the HTBI primer set. TCRdb itself ran the multiplex PCR reads through MiXCR, one entry per CDR3 protein. The sample includes 370,000 or so distinct CDR3 sequences, around 25% of them seen just once. The CDR3 has 14 amino acids. Germline V gene sequence: CDR1 MNHEY, CDR2 SVGEGT. The germline V and J ends were trimmed by 8 bases and 4 bases, with 14 bases remaining between them. The sequence was collected from a man between 50 and 59 years old with Graves' hyperthyroidism. Sequencing was carried out using blood. The chain is built from TRBV6-2 or TRBV6-3 and TRBJ2-2, with D possibly matching TRBD1 (6 bases). CDR3 region: CASGRTASTGELFF. In DNA form, the CDR3 reads TGTGCCAGCGGTAGGACAGCGTCCACCGGGGAGCTGTTTTTT.